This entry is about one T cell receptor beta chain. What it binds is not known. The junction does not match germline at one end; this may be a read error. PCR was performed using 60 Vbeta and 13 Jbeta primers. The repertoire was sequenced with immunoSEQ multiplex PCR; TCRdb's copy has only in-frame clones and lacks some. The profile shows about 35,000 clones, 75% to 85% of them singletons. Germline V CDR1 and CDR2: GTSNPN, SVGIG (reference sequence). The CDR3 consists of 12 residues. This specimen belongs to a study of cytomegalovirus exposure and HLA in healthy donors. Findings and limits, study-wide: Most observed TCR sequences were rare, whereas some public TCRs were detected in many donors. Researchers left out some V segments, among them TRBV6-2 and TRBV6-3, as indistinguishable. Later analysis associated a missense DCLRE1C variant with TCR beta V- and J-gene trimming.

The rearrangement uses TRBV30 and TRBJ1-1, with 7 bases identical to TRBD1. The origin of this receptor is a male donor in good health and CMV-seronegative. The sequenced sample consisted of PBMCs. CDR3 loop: CAWSQPPGGSLF. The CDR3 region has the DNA TGTGCCTGGAGTCAACCGCCAGGGGGGAGTCTCTTT. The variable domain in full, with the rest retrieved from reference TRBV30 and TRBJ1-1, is SQTIHQWPATLVQPVGSPLSLECTVEGTSNPNLYWYRQAAGRGLQLLFYSVGIGQISSEVPQNLSASRPQDRQFILSSKKLLLSDSGFYLCAWSQPPGGSLFGQGTRLTVV.